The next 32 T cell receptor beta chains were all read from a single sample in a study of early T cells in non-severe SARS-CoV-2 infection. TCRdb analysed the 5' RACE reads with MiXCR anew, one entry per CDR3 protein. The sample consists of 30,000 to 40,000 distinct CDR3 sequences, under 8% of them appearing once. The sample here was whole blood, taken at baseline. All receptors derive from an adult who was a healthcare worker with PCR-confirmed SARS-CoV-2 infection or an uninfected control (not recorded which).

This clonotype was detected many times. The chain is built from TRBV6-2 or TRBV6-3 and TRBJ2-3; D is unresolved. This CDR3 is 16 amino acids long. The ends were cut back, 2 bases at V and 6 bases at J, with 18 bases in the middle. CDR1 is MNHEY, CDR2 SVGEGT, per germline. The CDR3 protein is CASSYGQAFTLDTQYF. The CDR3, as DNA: TGTGCCAGCAGTTACGGGCAGGCGTTTACCCTGGATACGCAGTATTTT.

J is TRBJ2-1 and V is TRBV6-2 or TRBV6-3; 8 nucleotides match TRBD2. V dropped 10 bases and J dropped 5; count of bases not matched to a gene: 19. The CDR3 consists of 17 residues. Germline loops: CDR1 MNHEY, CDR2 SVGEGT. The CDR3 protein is CATRGPILAVTHNEQFF. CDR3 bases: TGTGCCACCCGGGGACCCATACTAGCGGTAACACACAATGAGCAGTTCTTC.

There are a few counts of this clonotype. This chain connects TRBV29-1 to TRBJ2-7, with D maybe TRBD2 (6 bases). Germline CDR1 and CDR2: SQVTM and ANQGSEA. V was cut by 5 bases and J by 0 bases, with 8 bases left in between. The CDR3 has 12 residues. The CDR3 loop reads CSVFGSSYEQYF. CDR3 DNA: TGCAGCGTTTTCGGGAGCTCCTACGAGCAGTACTTC.

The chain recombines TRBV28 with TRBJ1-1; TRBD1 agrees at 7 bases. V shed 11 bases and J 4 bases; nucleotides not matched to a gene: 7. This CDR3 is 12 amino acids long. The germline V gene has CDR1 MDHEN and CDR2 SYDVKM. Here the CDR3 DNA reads TGTGCCGCCAAACAGGGGAGCACTGAAGCTTTCTTT. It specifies CAAKQGSTEAFF.

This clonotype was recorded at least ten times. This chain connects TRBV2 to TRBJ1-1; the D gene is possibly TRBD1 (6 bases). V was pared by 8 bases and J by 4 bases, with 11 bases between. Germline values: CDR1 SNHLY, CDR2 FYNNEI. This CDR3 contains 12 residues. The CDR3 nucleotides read TGTGCCAGCGCAGGGGTAAGCACTGAAGCTTTCTTT. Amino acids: CASAGVSTEAFF.

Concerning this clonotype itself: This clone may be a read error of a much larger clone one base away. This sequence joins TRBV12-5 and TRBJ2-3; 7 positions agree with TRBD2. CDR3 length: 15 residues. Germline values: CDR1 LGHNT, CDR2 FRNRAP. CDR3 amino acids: CASGFGGSSSDTQNF. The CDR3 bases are TGTGCTAGTGGTTTCGGCGGGAGTAGCTCAGATACGCAGAATTTT. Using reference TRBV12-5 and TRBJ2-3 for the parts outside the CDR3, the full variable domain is DARVTQTPRHKVTEMGQEVTMRCQPILGHNTVFWYRQTMMQGLELLAYFRNRAPLDDSGMPKDRFSAEMPDATLATLKIQPSEPRDSAVYFCASGFGGSSSDTQNFGPGTRLTVL.

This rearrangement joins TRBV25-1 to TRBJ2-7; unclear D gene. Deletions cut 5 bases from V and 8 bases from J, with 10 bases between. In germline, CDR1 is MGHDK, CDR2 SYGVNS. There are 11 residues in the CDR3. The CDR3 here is CASSRTDQQYF. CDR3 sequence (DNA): TGTGCCAGCAGTCGTACGGATCAGCAGTACTTC.

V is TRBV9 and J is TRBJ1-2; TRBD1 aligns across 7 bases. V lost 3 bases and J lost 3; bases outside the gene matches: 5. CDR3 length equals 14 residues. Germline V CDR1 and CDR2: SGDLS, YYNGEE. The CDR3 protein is CASSAYTGDYGYTF. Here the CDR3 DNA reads TGTGCCAGCAGCGCTTATACAGGGGACTATGGCTACACCTTC.

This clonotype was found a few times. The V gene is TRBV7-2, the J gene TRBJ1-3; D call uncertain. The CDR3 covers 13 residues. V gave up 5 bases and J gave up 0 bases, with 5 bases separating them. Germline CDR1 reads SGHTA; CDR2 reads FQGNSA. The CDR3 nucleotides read TGTGCCAGCAGCCTCAACTCTGGAAACACCATATATTTT. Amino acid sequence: CASSLNSGNTIYF.

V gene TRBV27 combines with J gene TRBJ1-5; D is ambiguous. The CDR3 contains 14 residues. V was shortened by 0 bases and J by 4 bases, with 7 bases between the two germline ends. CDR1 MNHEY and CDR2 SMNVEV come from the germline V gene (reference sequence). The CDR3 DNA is TGTGCCAGCAGTTTATCGTGGAGGAATCAGCCCCAGCATTTT. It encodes CASSLSWRNQPQHF.

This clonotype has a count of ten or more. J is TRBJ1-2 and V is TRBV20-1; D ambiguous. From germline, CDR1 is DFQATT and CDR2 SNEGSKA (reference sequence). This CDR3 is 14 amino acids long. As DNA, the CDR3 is TGCAGCTTACGGTATTGGAACGTAAACTATGGCTACACCTTC. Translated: CSLRYWNVNYGYTF.

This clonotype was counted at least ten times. CDR3 protein: CASSLAGSGFYEQYF. The CDR3 DNA sequence: TGTGCCAGCAGCTTAGCTGGGTCAGGGTTCTACGAGCAGTACTTC. The genes are TRBV7-6 and TRBJ2-7, with D possibly matching TRBD1 (5 bases). Trimming shortened V by 0 bases and J by 3 bases, and 12 bases separated the two germline ends. The CDR3 totals 15 residues. From germline, CDR1 is SGHVS and CDR2 FNYEAQ. Based on the CDR3 plus reference TRBV7-6 and TRBJ2-7, the full variable domain is GAGVSQSPRYKVTKRGQDVALRCDPISGHVSLYWYRQALGQGPEFLTYFNYEAQQDKSGLPNDRFSAERPEGSISTLTIQRTEQRDSAMYRCASSLAGSGFYEQYFGPGTRLTVT.

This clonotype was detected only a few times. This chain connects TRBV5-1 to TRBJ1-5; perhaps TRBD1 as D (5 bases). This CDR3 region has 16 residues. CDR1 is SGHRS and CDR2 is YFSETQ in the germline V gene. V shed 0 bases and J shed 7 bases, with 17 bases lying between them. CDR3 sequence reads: CASSLVPLGEGQPQHF. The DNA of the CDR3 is TGCGCCAGCAGCTTGGTGCCCTTGGGGGAAGGGCAGCCCCAGCATTTT.

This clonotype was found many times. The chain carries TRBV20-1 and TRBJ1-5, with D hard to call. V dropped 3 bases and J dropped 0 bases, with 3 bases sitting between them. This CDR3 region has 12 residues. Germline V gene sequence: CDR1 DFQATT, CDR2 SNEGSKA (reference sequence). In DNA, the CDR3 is TGCAGTGCTAGGGGTAGCAATCAGCCCCAGCATTTT. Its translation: CSARGSNQPQHF.

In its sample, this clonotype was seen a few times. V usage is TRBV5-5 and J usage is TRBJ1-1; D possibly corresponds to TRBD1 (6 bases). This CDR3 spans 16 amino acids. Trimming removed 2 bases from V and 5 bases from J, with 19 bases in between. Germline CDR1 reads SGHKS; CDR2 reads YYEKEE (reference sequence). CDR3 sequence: CASSFRRRGRVTEAFF. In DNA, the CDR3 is TGTGCCAGCAGCTTCCGGCGCAGGGGACGGGTGACTGAAGCTTTCTTT.

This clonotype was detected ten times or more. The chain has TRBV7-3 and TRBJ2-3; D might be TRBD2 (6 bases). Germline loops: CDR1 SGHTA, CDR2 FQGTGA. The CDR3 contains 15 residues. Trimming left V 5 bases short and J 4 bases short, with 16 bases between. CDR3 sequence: CASSPSRGMADTQYF. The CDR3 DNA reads TGTGCCAGCAGCCCAAGTCGGGGGATGGCAGATACGCAGTATTTT.

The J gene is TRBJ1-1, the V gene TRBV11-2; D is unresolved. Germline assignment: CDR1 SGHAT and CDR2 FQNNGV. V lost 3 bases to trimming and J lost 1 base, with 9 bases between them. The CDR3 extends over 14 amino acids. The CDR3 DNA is TGTGCCAGCAGCTTCCTGAAACCGAACACTGAAGCTTTCTTT. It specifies CASSFLKPNTEAFF.

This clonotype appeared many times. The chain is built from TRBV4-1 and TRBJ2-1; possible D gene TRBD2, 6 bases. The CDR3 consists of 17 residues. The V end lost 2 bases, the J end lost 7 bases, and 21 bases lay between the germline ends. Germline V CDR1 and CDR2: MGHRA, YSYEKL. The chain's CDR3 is CASSQPSHGTAVNEQFF. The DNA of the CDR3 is TGCGCCAGCAGCCAACCGTCGCATGGGACTGCGGTTAATGAGCAGTTCTTC.

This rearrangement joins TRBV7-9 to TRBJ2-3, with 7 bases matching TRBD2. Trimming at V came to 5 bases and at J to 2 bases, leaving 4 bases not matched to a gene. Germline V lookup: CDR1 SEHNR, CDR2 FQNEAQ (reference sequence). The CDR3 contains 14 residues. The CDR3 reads CASSRRLATDTQYF. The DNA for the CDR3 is TGTGCCAGCAGCCGTCGACTAGCCACAGATACGCAGTATTTT. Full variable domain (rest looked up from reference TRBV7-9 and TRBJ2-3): DTGVSQNPRHKITKRGQNVTFRCDPISEHNRLYWYRQTLGQGPEFLTYFQNEAQLEKSRLLSDRFSAERPKGSFSTLEIQRTEQGDSAMYLCASSRRLATDTQYFGPGTRLTVL.

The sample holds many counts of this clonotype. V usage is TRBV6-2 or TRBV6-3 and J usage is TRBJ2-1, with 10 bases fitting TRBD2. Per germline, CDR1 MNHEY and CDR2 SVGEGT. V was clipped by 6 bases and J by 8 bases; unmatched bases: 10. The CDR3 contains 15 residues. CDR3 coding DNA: TGTGCCAGCAGGGCCGGGACTAGCGTCTTCCATGAGCAGTTCTTC. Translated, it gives CASRAGTSVFHEQFF.

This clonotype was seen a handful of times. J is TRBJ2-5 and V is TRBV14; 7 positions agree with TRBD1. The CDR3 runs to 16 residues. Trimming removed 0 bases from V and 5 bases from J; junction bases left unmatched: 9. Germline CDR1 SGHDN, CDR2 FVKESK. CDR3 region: CASSQDRGTVGETQYF. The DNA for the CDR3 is TGTGCCAGCAGCCAAGATCGAGGGACAGTCGGCGAGACCCAGTACTTC. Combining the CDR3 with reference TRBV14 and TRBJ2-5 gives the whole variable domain EAGVTQFPSHSVIEKGQTVTLRCDPISGHDNLYWYRRVMGKEIKFLLHFVKESKQDESGMPNNRFLAERTGGTYSTLKVQPAELEDSGVYFCASSQDRGTVGETQYFGPGTRLLVL.

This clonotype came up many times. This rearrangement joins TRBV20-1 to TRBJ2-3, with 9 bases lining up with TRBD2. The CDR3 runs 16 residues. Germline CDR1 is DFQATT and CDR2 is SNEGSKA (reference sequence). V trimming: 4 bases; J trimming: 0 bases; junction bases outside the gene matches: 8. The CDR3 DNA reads TGCAGTGCTAATCCCATGACTAGCGGCAGCACAGATACGCAGTATTTT. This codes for CSANPMTSGSTDTQYF.

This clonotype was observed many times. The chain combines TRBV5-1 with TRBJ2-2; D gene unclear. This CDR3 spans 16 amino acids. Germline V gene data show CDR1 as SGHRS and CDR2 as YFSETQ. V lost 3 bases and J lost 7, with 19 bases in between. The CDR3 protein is CASSSPQWRPGGELFF. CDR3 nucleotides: TGCGCCAGCAGCTCTCCACAATGGAGACCAGGCGGGGAGCTGTTTTTT.

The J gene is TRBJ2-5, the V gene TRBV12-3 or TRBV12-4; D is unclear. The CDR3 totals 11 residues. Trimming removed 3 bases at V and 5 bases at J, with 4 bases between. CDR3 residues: CASSFEETQYF. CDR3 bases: TGTGCCAGCAGTTTCGAGGAGACCCAGTACTTC.

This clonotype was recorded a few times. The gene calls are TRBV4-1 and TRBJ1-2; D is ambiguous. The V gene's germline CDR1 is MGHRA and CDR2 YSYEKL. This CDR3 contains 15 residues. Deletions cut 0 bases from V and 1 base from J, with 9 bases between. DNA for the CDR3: TGCGCCAGCAGCCAAGATTCCGGATATAACTATGGCTACACCTTC. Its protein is CASSQDSGYNYGYTF.

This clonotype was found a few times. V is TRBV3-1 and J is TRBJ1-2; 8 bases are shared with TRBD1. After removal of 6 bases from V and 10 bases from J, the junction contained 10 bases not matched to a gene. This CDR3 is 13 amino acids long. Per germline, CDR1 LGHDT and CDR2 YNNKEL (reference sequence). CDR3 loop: CASSQTRQGIYTF. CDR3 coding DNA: TGTGCCAGCAGTCAAACCAGACAGGGGATCTACACCTTC.

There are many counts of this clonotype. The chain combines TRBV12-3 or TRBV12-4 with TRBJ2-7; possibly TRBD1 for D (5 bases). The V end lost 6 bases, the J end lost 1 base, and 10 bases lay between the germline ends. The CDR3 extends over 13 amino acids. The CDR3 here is CASSTTGSYEQYF. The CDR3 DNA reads TGTGCCAGCAGCACAACAGGATCCTACGAGCAGTACTTC.

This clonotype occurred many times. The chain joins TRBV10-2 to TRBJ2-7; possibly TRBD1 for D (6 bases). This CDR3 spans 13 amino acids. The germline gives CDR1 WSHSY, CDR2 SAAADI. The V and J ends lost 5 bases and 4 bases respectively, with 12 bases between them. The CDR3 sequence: CASSRSGEYEQYF. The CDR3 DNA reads TGCGCCAGCAGTCGATCAGGGGAGTACGAGCAGTACTTC.

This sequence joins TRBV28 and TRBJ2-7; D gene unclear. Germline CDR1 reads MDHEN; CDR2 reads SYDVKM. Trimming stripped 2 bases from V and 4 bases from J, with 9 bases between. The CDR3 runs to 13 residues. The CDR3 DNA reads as TGTGCCAGCAGTTTAGGAAACAGTTACGAGCAGTACTTC. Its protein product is CASSLGNSYEQYF.

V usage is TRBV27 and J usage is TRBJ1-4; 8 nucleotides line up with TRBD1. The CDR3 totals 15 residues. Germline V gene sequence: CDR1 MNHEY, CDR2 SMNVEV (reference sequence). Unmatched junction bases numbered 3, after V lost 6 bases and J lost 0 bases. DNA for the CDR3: TGTGCCAGCAGATTACAGGGGGCAACTAATGAAAAACTGTTTTTT. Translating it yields CASRLQGATNEKLFF.

CDR3 in DNA: TGTGCCAGCAGCCCCCTAGGGGCTAGCGGGAGAACAGATACGCAGTATTTT. It encodes CASSPLGASGRTDTQYF. The chain combines TRBV27 with TRBJ2-3; 10 bases line up with TRBD2. The CDR3 loop spans 17 amino acids. Germline loops: CDR1 MNHEY, CDR2 SMNVEV (reference sequence). The trim removed 6 bases at V and 3 bases at J, leaving 12 bases unmatched.

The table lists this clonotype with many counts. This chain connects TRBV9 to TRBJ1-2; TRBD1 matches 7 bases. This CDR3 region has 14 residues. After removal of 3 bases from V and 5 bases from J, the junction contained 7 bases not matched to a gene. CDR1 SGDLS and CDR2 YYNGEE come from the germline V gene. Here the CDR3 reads CASSDGQALYGYTF. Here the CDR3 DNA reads TGTGCCAGCAGCGACGGACAGGCACTTTATGGCTACACCTTC.